This TCR beta chain was sequenced in a study of blood T cells in healthy people across ages. Whole-study results and caveats: Researchers judged that diversity estimates from one million T cells fell short of true values.

A second PCR of 7 to 11 cycles used a sample-barcoded 5' primer and a J-beta primer mix. One entry per CDR3 protein results from TCRdb running MiXCR on the 5' RACE reads. The profile shows roughly 1.7 million distinct CDR3 sequences, 30% to 35% of them singletons. Losses at the gene ends were 1 base for V and 0 bases for J; bases not matched to a gene: 0. CDR3 length equals 16 residues. Germline values: CDR1 MGHRA, CDR2 YSYEKL. A word on this clonotype: Its specificity is not known.

The origin of this receptor is a woman under 40 in good health. The V and J genes are TRBV4-1 and TRBJ1-6, with 7 bases fitting TRBD1. Sequenced input: blood. The CDR3 nucleotides are TGCGCCAGCAGCCAAGGACAGGGCTCCTATAATTCACCCCTCCACTTT. Translated, it gives CASSQGQGSYNSPLHF.